The 26 T cell receptor beta chains given below trace back to one sample, sequenced in a study of response to subunit inactivated influenza vaccine. TCRdb re-analysed the RT-PCR reads in MiXCR, keeping a single row per CDR3 protein. The table shows about 570,000 distinct CDR3 sequences, with about 10% occurring only once. These data also featured in a second study, about T cells expressing NK-cell markers. That paper notes: For TCR beta, cDNA was produced by 5'RACE template switching with UMIs.

This sample comprised PBMCs from blood, obtained on the day of vaccination. These receptors were obtained from a man over 45 who received an inactivated influenza vaccine.

The genes are TRBV6-6 and TRBJ2-7; D is unresolved. Germline V gives CDR1 MNHNY, CDR2 SVGAGI (reference sequence). This CDR3 has 12 residues. Trimming stripped 2 bases from V and 2 bases from J, with 4 bases between. The CDR3 sequence is CASSYNPYEQYF. The CDR3 bases are TGTGCCAGCAGTTACAATCCCTACGAGCAGTACTTC.

This clonotype was detected many times. CDR3 loop: CSAAKAGRSYEQYF. DNA of the CDR3: TGCAGTGCCGCTAAGGCGGGGCGCTCCTACGAGCAGTACTTC. The gene calls are TRBV20-1 and TRBJ2-7, with D possibly matching TRBD2 (6 bases). The CDR3 is made up of 14 amino acids. Germline V CDR1 and CDR2: DFQATT, SNEGSKA (reference sequence). V was clipped by 6 bases and J by 0 bases, with 15 bases between them.

This clonotype occurred a few times. The chain carries TRBV6-5 and TRBJ1-6, with TRBD1 matching over 11 bases. This CDR3 has 17 residues. Trimming took 1 base from V and 6 from J; bases not matched to a gene: 5. Germline-derived CDR1 and CDR2 are MNHEY and SVGAGI. CDR3 in DNA: TGTGCCAGCAGTTACTATCCGGGACAGGGGGTTAATTCACCCCTCCACTTT. This translates into CASSYYPGQGVNSPLHF.

A few counts support this clonotype. DNA for the CDR3: TGTGCCACCAGTGACGGGACTACTAGCACAGATACGCAGTATTTT. It codes for CATSDGTTSTDTQYF. The chain links TRBV24-1 to TRBJ2-3, with 7 nucleotides matching TRBD2. The J segment lost 0 bases and the V segment lost 4 bases, leaving 3 bases of the junction unmatched. The germline gives CDR1 KGHDR, CDR2 SFDVKD. This CDR3 has 15 residues.

This rearrangement joins TRBV5-1 to TRBJ2-1, with 10 bases matching TRBD2. Germline V gene data show CDR1 as SGHRS and CDR2 as YFSETQ. The CDR3 totals 18 residues. V dropped 3 bases and J dropped 3; count of bases not matched to a gene: 12. The CDR3 reads CASSSSMSGGAYYNEQFF. In nucleotides, the CDR3 is TGCGCCAGCAGCTCCTCCATGAGCGGGGGGGCCTACTACAATGAGCAGTTCTTC.

The rearrangement joins TRBV7-9 to TRBJ2-7, with TRBD1 identical over 7 bases. CDR3 length: 15 amino acids. CDR1 and CDR2 (germline): SEHNR, FQNEAQ (reference sequence). V lost 3 bases to trimming and J lost 7 bases; unmatched junction nucleotides: 12. The CDR3 DNA is TGTGCCAGCAGCTTCCGACAGGGAACCCTCTGGGAGCAGTACTTC. It codes for CASSFRQGTLWEQYF.

The J gene is TRBJ2-2, the V gene TRBV3-1, with D maybe TRBD1 (6 bases). V lost 1 base to trimming and J lost 5 bases, with 17 bases between them. The CDR3 is 17 amino acids. Germline CDR1 and CDR2: LGHDT and YNNKEL (reference sequence). The CDR3 region is CASSQVAFERGTGELFF. The DNA of the CDR3 is TGTGCCAGCAGCCAAGTGGCATTCGAGAGGGGGACCGGGGAGCTGTTTTTT.

The chain has TRBV28 and TRBJ2-5; TRBD1 might be the D (5 bases). There are 14 residues in the CDR3. The germline V gene has CDR1 MDHEN and CDR2 SYDVKM. V shed 5 bases and J shed 1 base, with 11 bases lying between them. CDR3 sequence reads: CASSTDSFQETQYF. CDR3 coding DNA: TGTGCCAGCAGTACCGACAGTTTCCAAGAGACCCAGTACTTC.

The chain joins TRBV15 to TRBJ2-3; possible D gene TRBD2, 5 bases. V lost 1 base and J 6 bases, leaving 11 bases between the germline ends. From germline, CDR1 is LNHNV and CDR2 YYDKDF (reference sequence). The CDR3 sequence is 14 residues long. CDR3 DNA: TGTGCCACCAGCAGAGGCGGGTATGCCGATACGCAGTATTTT. This sequence encodes CATSRGGYADTQYF. Supplemented by reference TRBV15 and TRBJ2-3, the full variable domain reads DAMVIQNPRYQVTQFGKPVTLSCSQTLNHNVMYWYQQKSSQAPKLLFHYYDKDFNNEADTPDNFQSRRPNTSFCFLDIRSPGLGDTAMYLCATSRGGYADTQYFGPGTRLTVL.

This clonotype occurred a few times. CDR3 residues: CASSDTGTADQPQHF. In DNA, the CDR3 is TGTGCCAGCAGCGATACCGGGACAGCGGATCAGCCCCAGCATTTT. V usage is TRBV3-1 and J usage is TRBJ1-5, with 7 bases lining up with TRBD1. CDR1 is LGHDT and CDR2 is YNNKEL in the germline V gene (reference sequence). V trimming: 5 bases; J trimming: 5 bases; junction bases outside the gene matches: 9. This CDR3 spans 15 amino acids.

This clonotype was seen a handful of times. This rearrangement joins TRBV29-1 to TRBJ2-7; D possibly corresponds to TRBD1 (5 bases). Germline CDR1 is SQVTM and CDR2 is ANQGSEA. CDR3 length: 11 residues. Trimming took 7 bases from V and 6 from J, leaving 13 bases between them. This CDR3 is CSAGLRGEQYF. CDR3 coding DNA: TGCAGCGCCGGGTTAAGGGGCGAGCAGTACTTC.

V gene TRBV13 combines with J gene TRBJ1-6; D is perhaps TRBD1 (6 bases). The CDR3 has 18 residues. Germline lookup yields CDR1 PRHDT and CDR2 FYEKMQ (reference sequence). V was trimmed by 8 bases and J by 6 bases, leaving 26 bases between them. CDR3 amino acids: CASRASRQGQVVNSPLHF. CDR3 sequence (DNA): TGTGCCAGCCGCGCAAGCCGTCAGGGGCAGGTCGTTAATTCACCCCTCCACTTT.

The table lists this clonotype with a few counts. J is TRBJ2-5 and V is TRBV15; D gene uncertain. V lost 1 base and J 2 bases, leaving 8 bases between the germline ends. The CDR3 contains 14 residues. CDR1 LNHNV and CDR2 YYDKDF come from the germline V gene (reference sequence). The chain's CDR3 is CATSRGPKQETQYF. DNA of the CDR3: TGTGCCACCAGCAGAGGACCCAAACAAGAGACCCAGTACTTC.

This clonotype was counted a few times. The chain links TRBV29-1 to TRBJ2-6; no definite D call. The length of the CDR3 is 15 residues. Per germline, CDR1 SQVTM and CDR2 ANQGSEA. With 4 bases removed from V and 4 bases from J, the gap between germline ends came to 14 bases. The CDR3 reads CSVVLGLSGANVLTF. The DNA of the CDR3 is TGCAGCGTTGTATTGGGGTTGTCAGGGGCCAACGTCCTGACTTTC.

This clonotype was recorded a few times. The V gene is TRBV7-2, the J gene TRBJ2-7; D may match TRBD1 or TRBD2 (5 bases each). CDR1 is SGHTA, CDR2 FQGNSA, per germline. V was trimmed by 10 bases and J by 2 bases, leaving 12 bases between them. The CDR3 runs to 12 residues. The CDR3 bases are TGTGCCATCCGGGACGGGCCCTACGAGCAGTACTTC. Its translation is CAIRDGPYEQYF. Drawing the rest from reference TRBV7-2 and TRBJ2-7, the complete variable domain is GAGVSQSPSNKVTEKGKDVELRCDPISGHTALYWYRQSLGQGLEFLIYFQGNSAPDKSGLPSDRFSAERTGGSVSTLTIQRTQQEDSAVYLCAIRDGPYEQYFGPGTRLTVT.

The sample holds a few counts of this clonotype. The chain carries TRBV4-3 and TRBJ1-2; 8 nucleotides line up with TRBD1. The CDR3 contains 15 residues. CDR1 LGHNA and CDR2 YSLEER come from the germline V gene. V gave up 0 bases and J gave up 8 bases; unmatched junction bases: 8. Here the CDR3 DNA reads TGCGCCAGCAGCCAAGAAGGACAGGGCAGCGGCGGCTACACCTTC. The encoded protein is CASSQEGQGSGGYTF.

This chain links TRBV20-1 with TRBJ2-5; weak D call: TRBD1 (5 bases). The CDR3 is 15 amino acids. The germline V gene encodes CDR1 DFQATT and CDR2 SNEGSKA (reference sequence). Between the trimmed V and J ends, which lost 4 bases and 2 bases, there was a span of 17 bases. The CDR3 region is CSAIKTGLLQETQYF. In nucleotides, the CDR3 is TGCAGTGCTATAAAAACAGGTTTACTACAAGAGACCCAGTACTTC.

The chain employs TRBV7-2 and TRBJ2-5; D gene unclear. CDR3 length equals 15 residues. Per the germline V gene, CDR1 is SGHTA and CDR2 is FQGNSA. Deletions cut 4 bases from V and 2 bases from J, with 14 bases between. The CDR3, as DNA: TGTGCCAGCAGCTGGCGGCGAGAACCTCAAGAGACCCAGTACTTC. It codes for CASSWRREPQETQYF.

The sample holds a few counts of this clonotype. The rearrangement joins TRBV12-3 or TRBV12-4 to TRBJ2-1, with TRBD2 matching 10 bases. The CDR3 totals 15 residues. Trimming removed 8 bases from V and 7 bases from J; junction bases left unmatched: 11. The CDR3 reads CASGPAGGLGNEQFF. The DNA of the CDR3 is TGTGCCAGCGGGCCAGCGGGGGGGTTAGGGAATGAGCAGTTCTTC.

The V gene is TRBV24-1, the J gene TRBJ2-3, with a possible D match to TRBD2 (6 bases). The V and J ends lost 4 bases and 1 base respectively, with 14 bases between them. There are 16 residues in the CDR3. Germline CDR1 KGHDR, CDR2 SFDVKD. CDR3 DNA sequence: TGTGCCACCAGTGACCCGGGGGAGCGGGGCACAGATACGCAGTATTTT. Residues: CATSDPGERGTDTQYF.

The J gene is TRBJ2-3, the V gene TRBV20-1; D not resolved. Germline values: CDR1 DFQATT, CDR2 SNEGSKA (reference sequence). The CDR3 is 14 residues long. The V end lost 0 bases, the J end lost 6 bases, and 13 bases lay between the germline ends. This chain's CDR3 is CSARDMDLQDTQYF. In DNA, the CDR3 is TGCAGTGCTAGAGATATGGACCTCCAGGATACGCAGTATTTT.

The chain is built from TRBV3-1 and TRBJ2-3; D might be TRBD1 or TRBD2, each matching 6 bases. Germline CDR1 LGHDT, CDR2 YNNKEL (reference sequence). The CDR3 length is 15 residues. V lost 4 bases and J 1 base, leaving 12 bases between the germline ends. The DNA for the CDR3 is TGTGCCAGCAGCCGGATGGGGGGCGGCACAGATACGCAGTATTTT. Its translation is CASSRMGGGTDTQYF.

The chain recombines TRBV19 with TRBJ2-1; TRBD2 matches 8 bases. The CDR3 sequence is 16 residues long. The ends lost 0 bases at V and 6 bases at J; junction bases unmatched: 7. CDR1 LNHDA and CDR2 SQIVND come from the germline V gene (reference sequence). DNA for the CDR3: TGTGCCAGTAGTATAGAACTAGCGGACCCCTCCAATGAGCAGTTCTTC. Translation: CASSIELADPSNEQFF.

This clonotype was seen a few times. V is TRBV12-3 or TRBV12-4 and J is TRBJ2-1; 9 nucleotides agree with TRBD1. CDR3 length: 15 amino acids. V lost 8 bases, J lost 7 bases, and 12 bases stayed unmatched. The CDR3 DNA follows: TGTGCCAGCGGTCCGGGACAGGGAGGGTGGAATGAGCAGTTCTTC. It is translated as CASGPGQGGWNEQFF.

The chain's CDR3 is CSAPTGGLSYNEQFF. CDR3 nucleotides: TGCAGTGCCCCAACAGGGGGCCTCTCCTACAATGAGCAGTTCTTC. V gene TRBV20-1 combines with J gene TRBJ2-1, with 9 bases fitting TRBD1. The CDR3 has 15 amino acids. Germline CDR1 reads DFQATT; CDR2 reads SNEGSKA (reference sequence). With V trimmed by 6 bases and J by 0 bases, 6 bases remained unmatched.

This clonotype has more than one count but fewer than ten. This chain connects TRBV28 to TRBJ2-1; 9 bases line up with TRBD2. V shed 7 bases, J shed 6 bases, and the junction held 13 bases outside the gene matches. CDR3 length equals 16 residues. Germline loops: CDR1 MDHEN, CDR2 SYDVKM. The CDR3 is CASTFITSGWGNEQFF. In DNA form, the CDR3 reads TGTGCCAGCACCTTTATTACTAGCGGGTGGGGCAATGAGCAGTTCTTC. The full variable domain, its missing parts supplied by reference TRBV28 and TRBJ2-1, is DVKVTQSSRYLVKRTGEKVFLECVQDMDHENMFWYRQDPGLGLRLIYFSYDVKMKEKGDIPEGYSVSREKKERFSLILESASTNQTSMYLCASTFITSGWGNEQFFGPGTRLTVL.